One sample yielded the 5 T cell receptor beta chains listed below, sequenced in a study of neurological immune-mediated disorders. TCRdb re-called the 5' RACE reads through MiXCR, storing one row per CDR3 protein. Of about 66,000 distinct CDR3 sequences listed, about 4.9% are singletons. The sample taken for sequencing was PBMCs. All receptors derive from a young man with multiple sclerosis.

This clonotype came up a few times. This chain uses TRBV5-5 with TRBJ2-3, with D perhaps matching TRBD2 (5 bases). V lost 2 bases and J lost 5, with 9 bases in between. The germline V gene encodes CDR1 SGHKS and CDR2 YYEKEE (reference sequence). The CDR3 sequence is 13 residues long. CDR3 loop: CASSLVGRDTQYF. The CDR3 DNA is TGTGCCAGCAGCTTAGTGGGGAGAGATACGCAGTATTTT.

This clonotype occurred many times. The CDR3 nucleotides are TGCAGTGCTAGTCTCTCGCGGGGGGCTCACAATGAGCAGTTCTTC. Its protein is CSASLSRGAHNEQFF. The chain couples TRBV20-1 to TRBJ2-1, with 8 bases aligning to TRBD2. This CDR3 is 15 amino acids long. Germline loops: CDR1 DFQATT, CDR2 SNEGSKA (reference sequence). J was trimmed by 5 bases and V by 3 bases; bases with no gene match: 9.

A remark on this clonotype: With a much larger clone just one base away, this may be a read error. The chain is built from TRBV27 and TRBJ2-7; possibly TRBD2 for D (5 bases). The CDR3 covers 13 residues. Germline V gives CDR1 MNHEY, CDR2 SMNVEV (reference sequence). Trimming removed 6 bases from V and 2 bases from J, with 11 bases in between. CDR3 sequence: CASRREGPYEQYF. The DNA of the CDR3 is TGTGCCAGCAGGAGGGAAGGACCCTACGAGCAGTACTTC.

This clonotype was counted at least ten times. The chain joins TRBV5-1 to TRBJ1-1; D is ambiguous. The V end lost 5 bases, the J end lost 6 bases, and 14 bases lay between the germline ends. CDR1 SGHRS and CDR2 YFSETQ come from the germline V gene. The CDR3 runs 13 residues. The CDR3 loop reads CASRRFGGAEAFF. In DNA form, the CDR3 reads TGCGCCAGCAGGCGGTTTGGCGGGGCTGAAGCTTTCTTT.

This clonotype came up many times. This chain links TRBV30 with TRBJ1-5, with a possible D match to TRBD1 (6 bases). V was cut by 3 bases and J by 4 bases, with 16 bases left in between. There are 15 residues in the CDR3. CDR1 is GTSNPN, CDR2 SVGIG, per germline (reference sequence). CDR3 nucleotides: TGTGCCTGGAGCCGGGGGGGACAAACTAATCAGCCCCAGCATTTT. Its protein product is CAWSRGGQTNQPQHF.